This T cell receptor (beta chain) was sequenced for a study of untreated major depressive disorder. Clones were read by immunoSEQ multiplex PCR, and TCRdb kept only the in-frame ones, dropping some. Of just over 20,000 clones listed, about 89% were seen once; the top ten hold about 5%. Every depressed patient was matched in pairs with a non-depressed control on sex, age, current smoking status and body mass index. Per germline, CDR1 LNHDA and CDR2 SQIVND (reference sequence). With 5 bases removed from V and 3 bases from J, the gap between germline ends came to 17 bases. The CDR3 has 15 residues. The origin of this receptor is a woman younger than 45 in good health. Input material: CD4+ T cells from PBMCs. J is TRBJ2-7 and V is TRBV19; D tentatively reads TRBD1 or TRBD2 (5 bases each). This chain's CDR3 is CASSSQGAPGYEQYF. The CDR3 DNA sequence: TGTGCCAGTAGTTCGCAGGGAGCCCCCGGCTACGAGCAGTACTTC.